These T cell receptor beta chains were read from a single sample in a study of OX40 agonist ivuxolimab in advanced cancers. Only in-frame clones appear in the TCRdb table, and some are missing; sequencing was by immunoSEQ multiplex PCR. The sample contains 100,000 to 130,000 clones, roughly 90% of which appear only once. The sequences come from CD4+ or CD8+ T cells sorted from blood, collected in a trial of the OX40 agonist ivuxolimab. These receptors were obtained from an adult with an advanced solid tumor such as melanoma, head and neck, liver or kidney cancer. Each CDR3 is given with its conserved first and last residue. The D gene is left open where the match is weak. Clone sizes are given selectively: once, few, many, or a class where the clone is expanded.

TRBD2	TRBV7-2	once	TRBJ2-5	CASSLRAGGEGTQYF	TGTGCCAGCAGCTTACGAGCGGGAGGGGAGGGGACCCAGTACTTC
-	TRBV19	-	TRBJ2-7	CASRVTGGYEQYF	TGTGCCAGTAGAGTTACTGGGGGGTACGAGCAGTACTTC
-	TRBV18	-	TRBJ1-1	CASSPGGAGDTEAFF	TGTGCCAGCTCCCCCGGGGGGGCCGGGGACACTGAAGCTTTCTTT
TRBD1	TRBV30	-	TRBJ1-2	CAWSRDRISYGYTF	TGTGCCTGGAGCCGGGACAGGATATCCTATGGCTACACCTTC
-	TRBV18	few	TRBJ1-1	CASSPGLGGGTEAFF	TGTGCCAGCTCACCCGGGCTCGGCGGGGGTACTGAAGCTTTCTTT
-	TRBV28	-	TRBJ2-7	CASRDSGTYEQYF	TGTGCCAGTCGGGACAGCGGGACCTACGAGCAGTACTTC
-	TRBV18	-	TRBJ2-3	CASSSDIADTQYF	TGTGCCAGCTCATCTGACATCGCAGATACGCAGTATTTT
-	TRBV2	-	TRBJ2-7	CASIPDSKSYEQYF	TGTGCCAGCATCCCGGACAGCAAGTCCTACGAGCAGTACTTC
TRBD1	TRBV7-8	-	TRBJ1-1	CASSRPGQGTEAFF	TGTGCCAGCAGCCGCCCAGGACAGGGGACTGAAGCTTTCTTT
TRBD1	TRBV11-3	-	TRBJ1-5	CASSPTGGQPQHF	TGTGCCAGCAGCCCTACAGGGGGCCAGCCCCAGCATTTT
-	TRBV7-8	-	TRBJ1-1	CASSSPGGGASTEAFF	TGTGCCAGCAGCTCCCCCGGGGGGGGCGCGAGTACTGAAGCTTTCTTT
-	TRBV15	-	TRBJ1-3	CATSSRLGGDGNTIYF	TGTGCCACCAGCTCAAGATTGGGGGGGGATGGAAACACCATATATTTT
-	TRBV30	-	TRBJ2-3	CAWSVLRSTDTQYF	TGTGCCTGGAGTGTACTAAGGTCCACAGATACGCAGTATTTT
-	TRBV4-1	-	TRBJ1-2	CASSDTGGNYGYTF	TGCGCCAGCTCGGACACTGGCGGTAACTATGGCTACACCTTC
TRBD2	TRBV10-2	-	TRBJ2-1	CASRLAGDEQFF	TGCGCCAGTCGACTAGCGGGAGACGAGCAGTTCTTC
-	TRBV5-1	-	TRBJ1-1	CASSTTGTNQAFF	TGCGCCAGCAGCACCACCGGGACAAATCAAGCTTTCTTT
TRBD2	TRBV28	-	TRBJ2-1	CASSFSGTSGSNEQFF	TGTGCCAGCAGTTTCAGTGGGACTAGCGGGTCCAATGAGCAGTTCTTC
TRBD1	TRBV18	-	TRBJ2-3	CASSPSRTGPTDTQYF	TGTGCCAGCTCACCATCCCGGACAGGGCCCACAGATACGCAGTATTTT
-	TRBV25-1	-	TRBJ2-7	CASVGGSGSEQYF	TGTGCCAGCGTAGGGGGTTCGGGCTCCGAGCAGTACTTC
TRBD2	TRBV27	once	TRBJ2-1	CASSLPSGRRGNEQFF	TGTGCCAGCAGTTTACCTAGCGGGAGGCGGGGAAATGAGCAGTTCTTC
TRBD1	TRBV7-2	-	TRBJ1-1	CATRTGGVEAFF	TGTGCCACCAGGACAGGGGGCGTGGAAGCTTTCTTT
TRBD2	TRBV10-3	-	TRBJ2-2	CAISLGLAITGELFF	TGTGCCATCAGCCTGGGACTAGCCATTACCGGGGAGCTGTTTTTT
-	TRBV7-2	-	TRBJ1-2	CASQRTDYGYTF	TGTGCCAGCCAAAGGACGGACTATGGCTACACCTTC
-	TRBV28	-	TRBJ2-7	CASSSVGRGGLSSYEQYF	TGTGCCAGCAGTTCTGTGGGGCGCGGCGGTTTGAGCTCCTACGAGCAGTACTTC
-	TRBV5-1	-	TRBJ2-1	CASSGLGSSYNEQFF	TGCGCCAGCAGCGGCCTGGGGAGCTCCTACAATGAGCAGTTCTTC
-	TRBV9	-	TRBJ2-4	CASSVGAEPVVDQYF	TGTGCCAGCAGCGTAGGCGCAGAGCCAGTAGTGGATCAGTACTTC
-	TRBV7-2	-	TRBJ1-1	CASSSLGAANTEAFF	TGTGCCAGCAGCTCCCTCGGGGCGGCTAACACTGAAGCTTTCTTT
-	TRBV5-8	-	TRBJ1-4	CASRPGGIFEKLFF	TGTGCCAGCCGACCCGGGGGTATATTCGAAAAACTGTTTTTT
TRBD2	TRBV28	few	TRBJ2-1	CASGPASGRIYEQFF	TGTGCCAGCGGCCCAGCTAGCGGGAGGATCTATGAGCAGTTCTTC
-	TRBV28	-	TRBJ1-5	CASSYAGVNQPQHF	TGTGCCAGCAGTTATGCAGGGGTCAATCAGCCCCAGCATTTT
TRBD1	TRBV9	-	TRBJ2-1	CASSAGTGLWDEQFF	TGTGCCAGCAGCGCCGGGACAGGGCTTTGGGATGAGCAGTTCTTC
-	TRBV28	once	TRBJ1-1	CASTWGGRAEAFF	TGTGCCAGCACTTGGGGGGGACGTGCTGAAGCTTTCTTT
-	TRBV28	-	TRBJ1-1	CASSPARGGNTEAFF	TGTGCCAGCAGTCCCGCGCGGGGAGGGAACACTGAAGCTTTCTTT
TRBD1	TRBV27	once	TRBJ1-2	CASTLHGRIAGQGPNYGYTF	TGTGCCAGCACTCTCCACGGGAGGATAGCGGGACAGGGACCAAACTATGGCTACACCTTC
-	TRBV6-1	-	TRBJ1-1	CASRTTDLAEAFF	TGTGCCAGCAGAACGACAGATCTCGCTGAAGCTTTCTTT
TRBD2	TRBV14	-	TRBJ2-1	CASSHLAGGSGYNEQFF	TGTGCCAGCAGCCATCTAGCGGGAGGATCGGGATACAATGAGCAGTTCTTC
TRBD1	TRBV6-6	once	TRBJ2-5	CASSDTGTEETQYF	TGTGCCAGCAGCGACACCGGGACAGAAGAGACCCAGTACTTC
-	TRBV6-5	-	TRBJ2-7	CASSYSSPGEQYF	TGTGCCAGCAGTTACTCCTCCCCGGGGGAGCAGTACTTC
-	TRBV2	once	TRBJ2-1	CASGGVVTYNEQFF	TGTGCCAGCGGGGGCGTAGTAACCTACAATGAGCAGTTCTTC
TRBD1	TRBV28	-	TRBJ2-1	CASTTQGASGNEQFF	TGTGCCAGCACGACACAGGGGGCCTCAGGGAATGAGCAGTTCTTC
TRBD2	TRBV10-1	-	TRBJ2-5	CASSPGLAGETQYF	TGCGCCAGCAGTCCGGGACTAGCAGGGGAGACCCAGTACTTC
TRBD1	TRBV7-2	-	TRBJ2-1	CASSLQGVVRNEQFF	TGTGCCAGCAGCTTACAGGGGGTCGTTAGGAATGAGCAGTTCTTC
-	TRBV7-8	-	TRBJ2-7	CASSLGIPAGEQYF	TGTGCCAGCAGCTTAGGGATCCCGGCCGGGGAGCAGTACTTC
-	TRBV10-1	-	TRBJ2-5	CASSEPSQETQYF	TGCGCCAGCAGTGAACCATCCCAAGAGACCCAGTACTTC
TRBD1	TRBV9	-	TRBJ1-2	CASSLLPGQTNYGYTF	TGTGCCAGCAGCCTCCTGCCGGGACAGACTAACTATGGCTACACCTTC
-	TRBV11-2	-	TRBJ2-7	CASSLNDEQYF	TGTGCCAGCAGCTTGAACGACGAGCAGTACTTC